Sequencing of this T cell receptor beta chain was carried out in a study of human T cells and chemical hapten exposure (dated by TCRdb to the early 2020s). Broadly, across the study: For sensitization, 2% DPC in acetone was applied to a roughly 2 cm by roughly 2 cm area of upper inner arm skin. The study tracked peripheral blood TCR repertoire changes in vivo during primary and secondary sensitization to the hapten diphenylcyclopropenone (DPC) in alopecia patients. Patient blood was sampled pre-sensitization (week 0) and at 2, 6 and about 24 weeks after DPC sensitization. Patch testing was performed on the upper back with Finn chambers containing 0.01% DPC, and the patch tests were scored after 6 days according to International Contact Dermatitis Research Group standards. For TCR sequencing, blood came from 25 to 35 alopecia patients at anywhere from one to four time points (pre-sensitization, 2, 6 and 24 weeks). Throughout the study period of 20 to 25 weeks, patients also received therapeutic DPC doses to the scalp every week. Libraries were pooled for sequencing, and per-sample TCR yields varied mainly because of small differences in library volumes within the pool. The mostly female patient cohort included alopecia areata with under or over 50% scalp involvement, alopecia totalis and alopecia universalis. General findings and caveats noted by the study authors: Significantly more large CDR3 similarity clusters were formed by expanded TCRs than by pre-sensitization or healthy control sets, consistent with antigen-driven responses. DPC sensitization did not change the number of TCRs with a frequency above 1 in 1000, and there was no evidence of changes in global repertoire structure. Repeated subsampling changed both the strength of the expansion versus patch-test correlation and the threshold at which that correlation became significant. A positive correlation was found between the number of PT1 expanded TCRs and patch test score, with significance reached at thresholds 8, 16 and 32 but not 4. Because every patient had alopecia, a presumed autoimmune disease, the patients' immune response might differ from that of healthy individuals.

Per the publication, the time point label means: pre-sensitization, week 0. According to the study, the label for this sample's treatment or condition signals: therapeutic diphenylcyclopropenone sensitization with weekly scalp DPC. At every patch-test visit, the blood draw took place before the patch test was put on. Eligible patients were aged 18 to 70, diagnosed with alopecia, deemed suitable for DPC therapy, and excluded if pregnant. Unfractionated whole blood was collected in Tempus Blood RNA tubes, and total RNA was extracted from that blood. As regards this clonotype: Its antigen is currently not known. Per-base qualities were not stored, and no clone one base away is much larger.

The trim is 1 base for V and 3 bases for J, with a gap of 11 bases between the germline ends. The CDR3 covers 15 residues, taking in both the cysteine and the phenylalanine. The kept DNA is CDR3 alone, 45 bases in frame from the first base. To prepare the library, RACE was applied. The data were produced on a NextSeq 500. During library preparation, unique molecular identifiers were attached to individual cDNA molecules so that TCRs could be counted quantitatively and reproducibly. From each blood RNA sample, both TCR alpha and TCR beta chains were sequenced. As for the authors' bioinformatics: The median number of TCRs per sample was some 100,000, ranging from about 20,000 to 750,000. V, J and CDR3 annotation of the TCR reads was performed with the Decombinator software suite. For the PS versus PT1 abundance plots, all samples were subsampled to the same number of TCRs (28,000). TCRs were defined as expanded if absent before sensitization and observed at least eight times at the 2-week time point. TCRdb handled the public reads itself, with Q25 trimming in fastp and clone calling in MiXCR, and kept productive beta chains. CDR3 protein sequences are deduplicated, and each keeps its most common genes and DNA. For this entry, the V and J calls and clone size follow TCRdb and not the study's own pipeline. For this sample there are a few hundred thousand distinct CDR3 sequences; 4.5% to 5.5% appear just once. 7% to 10% of the sample belongs to the ten largest clones.

This receptor was taken from a woman aged 18-29 years with alopecia areata. Some clones in this sample may be carry-over from other donors' samples. The sample here was whole blood, taken in connection with sensitization to the hapten diphenylcyclopropenone (DPC). In this chain, TRBV12-3 or TRBV12-4 is recombined with TRBJ2-3; tentative D gene TRBD2, with 6 bases matching. The nucleotide sequence reads as follows: TGTGCCAGCAGTTTAGTCGGGGGTTGGACAGATACGCAGTATTTT. Its translation is CASSLVGGWTDTQYF.